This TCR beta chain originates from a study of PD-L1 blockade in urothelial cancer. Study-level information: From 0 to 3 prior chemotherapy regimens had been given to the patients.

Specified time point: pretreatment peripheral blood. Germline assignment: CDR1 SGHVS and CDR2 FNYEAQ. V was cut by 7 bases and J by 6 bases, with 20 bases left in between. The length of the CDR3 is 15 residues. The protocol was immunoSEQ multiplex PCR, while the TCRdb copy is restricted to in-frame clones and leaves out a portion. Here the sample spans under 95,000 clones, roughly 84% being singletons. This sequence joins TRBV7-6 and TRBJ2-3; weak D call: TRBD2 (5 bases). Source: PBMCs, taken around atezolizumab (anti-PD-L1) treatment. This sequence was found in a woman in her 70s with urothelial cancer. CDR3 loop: CASIVGVGGADTQYF. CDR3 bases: TGTGCCAGCATAGTTGGGGTTGGAGGCGCGGATACGCAGTATTTT.